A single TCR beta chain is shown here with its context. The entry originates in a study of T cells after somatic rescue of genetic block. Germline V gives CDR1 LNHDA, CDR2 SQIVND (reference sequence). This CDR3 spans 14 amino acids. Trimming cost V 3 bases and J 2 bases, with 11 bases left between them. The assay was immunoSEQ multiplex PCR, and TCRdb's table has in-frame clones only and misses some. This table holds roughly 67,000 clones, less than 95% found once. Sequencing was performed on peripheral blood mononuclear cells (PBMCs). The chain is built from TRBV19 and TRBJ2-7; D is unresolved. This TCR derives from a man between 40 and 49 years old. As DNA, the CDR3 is TGTGCCAGTAGTATCAAAGGACGGGCCTACGAGCAGTACTTC. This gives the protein CASSIKGRAYEQYF.